This T cell receptor (beta chain) was identified during a study of blood T cell repertoires in COVID-19. Study-level information: In each case, the material was cDNA or gDNA derived from T cells, B-cell-depleted T cells, or PBMCs.

Germline V gives CDR1 MDHEN, CDR2 SYDVKM. The CDR3 is made up of 14 amino acids. V was trimmed by 4 bases and J by 5 bases, leaving 14 bases between them. Here immunoSEQ multiplex PCR was the method, and the copy in TCRdb shows in-frame clones only, minus some. Of 80,000 to 100,000 clones listed, around 82% are singletons. This sequence was found in a man between 70 and 80 years old with active or convalescent COVID-19. The chain joins TRBV28 to TRBJ2-5; D gene uncertain. The sample consisted of peripheral blood. Written as DNA, the CDR3 is TGTGCCAGCAGTTCCGAGGTTGGTTGGGAGACCCAGTACTTC. Translated: CASSSEVGWETQYF.